This T cell receptor beta chain was found in a study of cytomegalovirus exposure and HLA in healthy donors. Study details: The same platform as the roughly 700 first-cohort repertoires was used for the 95 to 150 validation repertoires, a later analysis reported.

Study-level findings and limits: Cytomegalovirus-associated TCR beta chains were listed, numbering 150 to 200.

Concerning this clone itself: Its antigen is not known.

Here immunoSEQ multiplex PCR was the method, and the copy in TCRdb shows in-frame clones only, minus some. In the table there are about 140,000 clones, approximately 94% of which are singletons. The V gene lost 11 bases and the J gene lost 4 bases, with 18 bases spanning the gap. This CDR3 has 13 amino acids. The germline V gene encodes CDR1 SGHAT and CDR2 FQNNGV. Input material: PBMCs. This clonotype was sampled from a man aged 18 to 35 in good health and CMV-seropositive. The chain combines TRBV11-2 with TRBJ2-7, with D tentatively TRBD2 (6 bases). DNA of the CDR3: TGTGCCTCCGGGGCGGGGCCGAGGTACGAGCAGTACTTC. Protein: CASGAGPRYEQYF. The full variable domain, completed using reference TRBV11-2 and TRBJ2-7, is EAGVAQSPRYKIIEKRQSVAFWCNPISGHATLYWYQQILGQGPKLLIQFQNNGVVDDSQLPKDRFSAERLKGVDSTLKIQPAKLEDSAVYLCASGAGPRYEQYFGPGTRLTVT.